This T cell receptor beta chain was obtained from a study of cytomegalovirus exposure and HLA in healthy donors. Findings of the study overall: Researchers counted around 160 TCR beta chains as cytomegalovirus-associated. Based on reports, TCR beta sequences accurately predicted HLA-A and HLA-B alleles for most subjects. What was likely a sequencing artifact was a cluster of highly shared sequence variants. For most TCR sequences rarity was the rule, although some public TCRs occurred in many donors.

The length of the CDR3 is 14 residues. Germline CDR1 and CDR2: MNHEY and SVGAGI. The ends were cut back, 2 bases at V and 2 bases at J, with 10 bases in the middle. This PCR relied on a set of 60 Vbeta primers and 13 Jbeta primers. Only in-frame clones appear in the TCRdb table, and some are missing; sequencing was by immunoSEQ multiplex PCR. This sample yields tens of thousands of clones, of which approximately 90% are seen a single time; 2.7% belongs to the top ten. Concerning this clone: Its antigen is currently unknown.

The specimen sequenced was PBMCs. This receptor was identified in a boy under 18 in good health and CMV-seronegative. This chain connects TRBV6-5 to TRBJ2-7; D possibly corresponds to TRBD1 (5 bases). The chain's CDR3 is CASSYGQGTYEQYF. The CDR3 nucleotides are TGTGCCAGCAGTTACGGGCAGGGTACCTACGAGCAGTACTTC.